The source of this T cell receptor (beta chain) is a study of T-cell reconstitution after alpha-beta-depleted transplantation in children. The library targeted TCRbeta and was prepared with unique molecular identifiers. TCRdb re-derived calls from the PCR reads in MiXCR, one entry per CDR3 protein. This sample has around 530,000 distinct CDR3 sequences, with about 31% found just once. This clonotype was detected ten times or more. Sequencing used PBMCs from the stem cell graft donor, obtained from the stem cell graft. The TCR originated in a human donor who donated a stem cell graft to a child with aplastic anemia.

CDR3 nucleotides: TGCAGTGCTCAGAGAGATGTCGGGGAGCTGTTTTTT. It is translated as CSAQRDVGELFF. The chain recombines TRBV20-1 with TRBJ2-2; no clear D gene. V lost 5 bases and J 7 bases, leaving 11 bases between the germline ends. Germline V CDR1 and CDR2: DFQATT, SNEGSKA (reference sequence). The CDR3 has 12 amino acids.